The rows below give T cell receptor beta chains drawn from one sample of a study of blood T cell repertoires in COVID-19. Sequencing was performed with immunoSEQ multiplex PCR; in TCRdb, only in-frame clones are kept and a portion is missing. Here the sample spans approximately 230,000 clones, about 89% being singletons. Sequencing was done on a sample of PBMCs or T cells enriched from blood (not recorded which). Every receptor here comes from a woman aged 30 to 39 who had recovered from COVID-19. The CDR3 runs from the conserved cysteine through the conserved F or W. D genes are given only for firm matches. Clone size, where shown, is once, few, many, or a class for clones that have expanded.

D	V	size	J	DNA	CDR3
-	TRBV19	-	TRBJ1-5	TGTGCCAGTAGTATATCTGCCGGGCAGCCCCAGCATTTT	CASSISAGQPQHF
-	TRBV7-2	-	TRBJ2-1	TGTGCCAGCAGCCAAACCCTACGGTACAATGAGCAGTTCTTC	CASSQTLRYNEQFF
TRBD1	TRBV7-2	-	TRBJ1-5	TGTGCCAGCAGCTTAATGGGACAGGGGGCCGGGCAGCCCCAGCATTTT	CASSLMGQGAGQPQHF
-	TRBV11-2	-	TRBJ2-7	TGTGCCAGCAGCTTAAGGCAGGGCCGCTTGAATGAGCAGTACTTC	CASSLRQGRLNEQYF
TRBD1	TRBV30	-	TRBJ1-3	TGTGCCTGGGGCTGGGAACAGGGGCCAGGAAACACCATATATTTT	CAWGWEQGPGNTIYF
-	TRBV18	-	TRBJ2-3	TGTGCCAGCTCACCTCCAGCGGACTACACAGATACGCAGTATTTT	CASSPPADYTDTQYF
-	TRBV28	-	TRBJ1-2	TGTGCCAGCAGTCTTCGCGGGACGGCTAACTATGGCTACACCTTC	CASSLRGTANYGYTF
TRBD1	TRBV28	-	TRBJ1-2	TGTGCCAGCAGTCCCCGGACAGGGGGAATGCATGGCTACACCTTC	CASSPRTGGMHGYTF
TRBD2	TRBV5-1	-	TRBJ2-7	TGCGCCAGCAGCTACACTAGCGGGAGATACGGCGAGCAGTACTTC	CASSYTSGRYGEQYF
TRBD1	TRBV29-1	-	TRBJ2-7	TGCAGCGTTGAGGCAAGACAGGGAACCTCCTACGAGCAGTACTTC	CSVEARQGTSYEQYF
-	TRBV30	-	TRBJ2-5	TGTGCCTGGAGCGGGACTCCTAATGGAGAGACCCAGTACTTC	CAWSGTPNGETQYF
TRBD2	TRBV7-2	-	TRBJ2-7	TGTGCCAGCAGCCCTAGGGTACTAGCGGGAGTCTTCTCCGAGCAGTACTTC	CASSPRVLAGVFSEQYF
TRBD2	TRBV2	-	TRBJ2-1	TGTGCCAGCAGGTCCTTGACTAGCGGGAGAAGTATTGAGCAGTTCTTC	CASRSLTSGRSIEQFF
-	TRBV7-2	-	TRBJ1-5	TGTGCCAGCAGCCCCCGGACAGAGAACAATCAGCCCCAGCATTTT	CASSPRTENNQPQHF
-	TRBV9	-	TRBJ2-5	TGTGCCAGCAGCGTAGTTGGCAATCTCAAAGAGACCCAGTACTTC	CASSVVGNLKETQYF
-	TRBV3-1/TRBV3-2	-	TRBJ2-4	TGTGCCAGCAGCCAAGTAGAAAACATTCAGTACTTC	CASSQVENIQYF
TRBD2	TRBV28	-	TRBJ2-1	TGTGCCAGCAGCCCCTTGGGGAGGGCGGAGAATGAGCAGTTCTTC	CASSPLGRAENEQFF
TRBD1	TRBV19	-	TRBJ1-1	TGTGCCAGTCGGACAGGGATTAATGTGAACACTGAAGCTTTCTTT	CASRTGINVNTEAFF
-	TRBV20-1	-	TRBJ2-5	TGCAGTGCCACCATACGGGAGACCCAGTACTTC	CSATIRETQYF
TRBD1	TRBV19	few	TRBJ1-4	TGTGCCAGTAGTCCGACGACAGGGATTAATGAAAAACTGTTTTTT	CASSPTTGINEKLFF
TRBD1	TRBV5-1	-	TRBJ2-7	TGCGCCAGCAGTCATACAGGGGGGTATTACGAGCAGTACTTC	CASSHTGGYYEQYF
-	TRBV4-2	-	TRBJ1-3	TGTGCCAGCAGCGCCGACAGTCGAAACACCATATATTTT	CASSADSRNTIYF
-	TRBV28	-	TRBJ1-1	TGTGCCAGCAGTTTATGGTCAGAAAACACTGAAGCTTTCTTT	CASSLWSENTEAFF
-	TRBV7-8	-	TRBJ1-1	TGTGCCAGCAGCTTAGGCGCAGGGCGTGACACTGAAGCTTTCTTT	CASSLGAGRDTEAFF
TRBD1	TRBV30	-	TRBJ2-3	TGTGCCTGGAGGAGACAGGGGACGCAGTATTTT	CAWRRQGTQYF
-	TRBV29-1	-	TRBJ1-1	TGCAGCGGTGGAAGGGGCTCCTCGAACACTGAAGCTTTCTTT	CSGGRGSSNTEAFF
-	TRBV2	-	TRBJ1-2	TGTGCCAGCGCGTTAGATGGCTACACCTTC	CASALDGYTF
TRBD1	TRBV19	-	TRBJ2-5	TGTGCCAGTAGTAGTGGGGACAGGGGGCTGGAGACCCAGTACTTC	CASSSGDRGLETQYF
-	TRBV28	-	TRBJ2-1	TGTGCCAGCAGCCCCTTATACAGATCAAAGGGGATAAACAATGAGCAGTTCTTC	CASSPLYRSKGINNEQFF
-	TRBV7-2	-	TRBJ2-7	TGTGCCAGCAGGGGAACGGGAGCAGGGAGGGGGTACGAGCAGTACTTC	CASRGTGAGRGYEQYF
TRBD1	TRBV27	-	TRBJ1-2	TGTGCCAGCAGTTTATCGTTTCACAGGGACAGCAAGGGCTACACCTTC	CASSLSFHRDSKGYTF
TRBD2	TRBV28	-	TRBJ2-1	TGTGCCAGCCGTGGTTGGACTAGCCGCCAAGATGAGCAGTTCTTC	CASRGWTSRQDEQFF
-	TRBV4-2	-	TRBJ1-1	TGTGCCAGCAGCCAAGAATTACGGACTGAAGCTTTCTTT	CASSQELRTEAFF
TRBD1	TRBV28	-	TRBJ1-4	TGTGCCAGCAGTCCGGGACAGACATATCCAACTAGTGAAAAACTGTTTTTT	CASSPGQTYPTSEKLFF
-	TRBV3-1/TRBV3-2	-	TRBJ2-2	TGTGCCAGCAGCCAATCGAGGGCCGGGGAGCTGTTTTTT	CASSQSRAGELFF
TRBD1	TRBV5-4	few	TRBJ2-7	TGTGCCAGCAGCCGAGACACAGGGGGAATATACGAGCAGTACTTC	CASSRDTGGIYEQYF
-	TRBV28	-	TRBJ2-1	TGTGCCAGCCATTCTTGGATGGAGATCAATGAGCAGTTCTTC	CASHSWMEINEQFF
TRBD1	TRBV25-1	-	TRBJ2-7	TGTGCCAGCAGGCAGGACAGGGGAGGCGAGCAGTACTTC	CASRQDRGGEQYF
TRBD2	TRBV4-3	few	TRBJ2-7	TGCGCCAGCAGCCCTTGGACGGGGGGTGGGTACGAGCAGTACTTC	CASSPWTGGGYEQYF
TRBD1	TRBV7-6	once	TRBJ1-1	TGTGCCAGCAGCAATCGGACAGGGGGCCTCCGAATGAACACTGAAGCTTTCTTT	CASSNRTGGLRMNTEAFF
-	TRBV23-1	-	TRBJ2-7	TGCGCCAGCAGTCTGGGACACTACTACGAGCAGTACTTC	CASSLGHYYEQYF
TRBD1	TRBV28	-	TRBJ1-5	TGTGCCAGCAGTCAATTAACGGGACAGGGCAATCAGCCCCAGCATTTT	CASSQLTGQGNQPQHF